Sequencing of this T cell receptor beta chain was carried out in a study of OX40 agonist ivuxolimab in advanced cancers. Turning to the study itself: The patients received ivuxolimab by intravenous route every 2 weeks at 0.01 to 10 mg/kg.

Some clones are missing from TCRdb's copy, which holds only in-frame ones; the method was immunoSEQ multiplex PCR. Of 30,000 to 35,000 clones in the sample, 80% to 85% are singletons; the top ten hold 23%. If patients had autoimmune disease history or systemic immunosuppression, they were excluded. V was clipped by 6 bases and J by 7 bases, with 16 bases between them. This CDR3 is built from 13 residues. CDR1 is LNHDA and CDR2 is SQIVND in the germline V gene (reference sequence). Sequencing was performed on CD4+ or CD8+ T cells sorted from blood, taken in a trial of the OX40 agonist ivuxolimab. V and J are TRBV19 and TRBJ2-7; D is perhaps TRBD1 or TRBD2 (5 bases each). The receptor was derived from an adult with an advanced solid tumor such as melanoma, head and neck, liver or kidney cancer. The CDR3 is CASSRAWGSEQYF. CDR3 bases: TGTGCCAGTAGCCGGGCGTGGGGGAGTGAGCAGTACTTC.